Below, 20 T cell receptor beta chains from the same sample are listed, as sequenced in a study of T cells after yellow fever vaccination (dated by TCRdb to between 2018 and 2020). What the treatment or condition label conveys for this sample: live attenuated yellow fever vaccine strain. The library was obtained by 5' RACE. These reads were obtained on an Illumina HiSeq 2500. TCRdb's own reprocessing of the public reads used fastp at Q25 and MiXCR and kept productive beta chains. Each CDR3 protein gets just one entry, which takes the most common genes and DNA from the rows behind it. This sample comprises a few hundred thousand distinct CDR3 sequences, approximately 10% of them detected only once. Clones ranked in the top ten supply more than 15% of the sample. The sequenced sample was PBMCs, obtained on the day of the first yellow fever vaccination. These receptors originate from a man aged 18 to 29 who received the YFV17D yellow fever vaccine.

The chain employs TRBV5-1 and TRBJ1-1; D gene ambiguous. The V end lost 3 bases, the J end lost 7 bases, and 13 bases lay between the germline ends. Germline-derived CDR1 and CDR2 are SGHRS and YFSETQ. This CDR3 has 13 amino acids. As DNA, the CDR3 is TGCGCCAGCAGCTGGGATTCAAGTGGTGAAGCTTTCTTT. Its translation is CASSWDSSGEAFF.

This clonotype has only a few counts. J is TRBJ2-3 and V is TRBV5-4, with 13 bases matching TRBD2. V gave up 3 bases and J gave up 8 bases; unmatched junction bases: 9. This CDR3 contains 16 residues. The germline V gene encodes CDR1 SGHNT and CDR2 YYREEE (reference sequence). CDR3 coding DNA: TGTGCCAGCAGCTCTCCGGGACTAGCGGGGCCACTTACGCAGTATTTT. It translates to CASSSPGLAGPLTQYF.

The V gene is TRBV6-2 or TRBV6-3, the J gene TRBJ2-7, with D tentatively TRBD1 (6 bases). The CDR3 consists of 15 residues. CDR1 and CDR2 (germline): MNHEY, SVGEGT. Trimming left V 7 bases short and J 0 bases short, with 16 bases between. CDR3 sequence (DNA): TGTGCCAGCAAAGGGCGGCAGGGGCCCTCCTACGAGCAGTACGTC. It specifies CASKGRQGPSYEQYV.

V usage is TRBV29-1 and J usage is TRBJ1-1, with 8 nucleotides matching TRBD1. The length of the CDR3 is 14 residues. The ends lost 3 bases at V and 4 bases at J; junction bases unmatched: 7. CDR1 and CDR2 (germline): SQVTM, ANQGSEA. The CDR3 region is CSVETTGGGTEAFF. In DNA form, the CDR3 reads TGCAGCGTTGAGACCACAGGGGGTGGCACTGAAGCTTTCTTT.

The chain recombines TRBV15 with TRBJ1-6, with TRBD1 matching over 7 bases. Germline V gene lookup returns CDR1 LNHNV and CDR2 YYDKDF (reference sequence). Germline trimming cut 1 base from V and 0 bases from J; bases unmatched to any gene: 6. This CDR3 region has 18 residues. The CDR3 region has the DNA TGTGCCACCAGCAGAGCACGAACAGGGGTCTCCTATAATTCACCCCTCCACTTT. It specifies CATSRARTGVSYNSPLHF.

The rearrangement joins TRBV4-3 to TRBJ1-6, with D perhaps matching TRBD1 (6 bases). Germline V gene lookup returns CDR1 LGHNA and CDR2 YSLEER. Trimming took 1 base from V and 9 from J, leaving 13 bases between them. The CDR3 is 15 amino acids. Here the CDR3 reads CASSQGPGGRSPLHF. The CDR3 nucleotides read TGCGCCAGCAGCCAAGGGCCCGGGGGCCGTTCACCCCTCCACTTT.

This clonotype turned up a few times. The rearrangement links TRBV6-2 or TRBV6-3 to TRBJ2-7, with 7 bases aligning to TRBD1. V lost 4 bases and J lost 4; bases outside the gene matches: 10. This CDR3 region has 15 residues. CDR1 MNHEY and CDR2 SVGEGT come from the germline V gene. Here the CDR3 DNA reads TGTGCCAGCAGTTCTCGGGACAGCCCCTCTTACGAGCAGTACTTC. Translation gives CASSSRDSPSYEQYF.

This clonotype was found many times. The genes are TRBV18 and TRBJ2-7, with 7 bases fitting TRBD1. Unmatched junction bases numbered 4, after V lost 8 bases and J lost 3 bases. The CDR3 covers 12 residues. Germline CDR1 and CDR2: KGHSH and LQKENI. The CDR3 DNA sequence: TGTGCCAGCAGCCCAGGGGGCTACGAGCAGTACGTC. This encodes CASSPGGYEQYV.

The genes are TRBV5-1 and TRBJ2-5; possible D gene TRBD2, 7 bases. The germline V and J ends were trimmed by 3 bases and 5 bases, with 14 bases remaining between them. CDR1 SGHRS and CDR2 YFSETQ come from the germline V gene. The length of the CDR3 is 14 residues. CDR3 region: CASSYPGGEETQYF. The CDR3 DNA reads as TGCGCCAGCAGCTACCCGGGGGGCGAGGAGACCCAGTACTTC.

The chain links TRBV5-1 to TRBJ1-4; D ambiguous. The germline CDR1 and CDR2 sequences are SGHRS and YFSETQ. This CDR3 region has 16 residues. V was pared by 5 bases and J by 0 bases, with 14 bases between. The chain's CDR3 is CASRPGVGATNEKLFF. In nucleotides, the CDR3 is TGCGCCAGCAGGCCCGGGGTTGGTGCAACTAATGAAAAACTGTTTTTT.

This clonotype has just a few counts. V usage is TRBV7-2 and J usage is TRBJ2-3; 10 bases match TRBD2. The CDR3 runs to 14 residues. Trimming at V came to 4 bases and at J to 6 bases, leaving 4 bases not matched to a gene. CDR1 and CDR2 from the germline V gene are SGHTA and FQGNSA. The CDR3 nucleotides are TGTGCCAGCAGCTATAGCGGGGGGAGGGATACGCAGTATTTT. Its translation is CASSYSGGRDTQYF.

The chain couples TRBV28 to TRBJ1-5, with D possibly being TRBD1 (6 bases). V lost 5 bases, J lost 3 bases, and 17 bases lay in between. CDR1 and CDR2 (germline): MDHEN, SYDVKM. CDR3 length: 16 residues. Here the CDR3 reads CASSEGGRGINQPQHF. CDR3 DNA: TGTGCCAGCAGTGAAGGGGGACGAGGGATCAATCAGCCCCAGCATTTT.

This clonotype has more than one count but fewer than ten. The genes are TRBV10-3 and TRBJ2-1; possible D gene TRBD2, 5 bases. Between the trimmed V and J ends, which lost 1 base and 10 bases, there was a span of 11 bases. This CDR3 is 13 amino acids long. Germline V gene lookup returns CDR1 ENHRY and CDR2 SYGVKD. CDR3 loop: CAISELGLAEQFF. The CDR3 bases are TGTGCCATCAGTGAGTTGGGTCTAGCAGAGCAGTTCTTC.

In its sample, this clonotype was seen many times. The rearrangement links TRBV20-1 to TRBJ1-2; possible D gene TRBD1, 6 bases. CDR3 length equals 14 residues. V lost 1 base to trimming and J lost 4 bases, with 13 bases between them. The germline CDR1 and CDR2 sequences are DFQATT and SNEGSKA (reference sequence). The CDR3 DNA is TGCAGTGCTAGAGTCCCAGGGGCCTCCTATGGCTACACCTTC. Protein sequence: CSARVPGASYGYTF.

This chain joins TRBV7-2 and TRBJ2-1, with 8 bases matching TRBD2. The CDR3 has 14 amino acids. Germline CDR1 and CDR2: SGHTA and FQGNSA. Unmatched junction bases numbered 2, after V lost 3 bases and J lost 4 bases. CDR3 DNA: TGTGCCAGCAGCTTCCAGCGGGGGTACAATGAGCAGTTCTTC. Its translation: CASSFQRGYNEQFF.

The gene calls are TRBV6-1 and TRBJ2-6, with TRBD1 as a possible D gene (6 bases). Trimming took 8 bases from V and 0 from J, leaving 14 bases between them. The CDR3 length is 16 residues. The germline V gene has CDR1 MNHNS and CDR2 SASEGT. The CDR3 sequence is CASFHTGFSGANVLTF. CDR3 DNA sequence: TGTGCCAGCTTTCATACAGGGTTCTCTGGGGCCAACGTCCTGACTTTC.

This clonotype was found a few times. The chain links TRBV27 to TRBJ2-3; 12 bases are shared with TRBD2. CDR1 MNHEY and CDR2 SMNVEV come from the germline V gene (reference sequence). J was trimmed by 7 bases and V by 8 bases; bases with no gene match: 10. CDR3 length: 15 amino acids. CDR3 loop: CASSLAGGPRNTQYF. DNA of the CDR3: TGTGCCAGCTCACTAGCGGGAGGACCTCGGAATACGCAGTATTTT.

V gene TRBV29-1 combines with J gene TRBJ2-1; D is uncertain. The CDR3 extends over 12 amino acids. Germline values: CDR1 SQVTM, CDR2 ANQGSEA. Trimming removed 3 bases from V and 7 bases from J, with 10 bases in between. In nucleotides, the CDR3 is TGCAGCGTTGAGGGAAACGAAAATGAGCAGTTCTTC. Translating it yields CSVEGNENEQFF.

A few counts support this clonotype. The rearrangement joins TRBV5-1 to TRBJ2-5; 9 bases fit TRBD2. CDR1 is SGHRS, CDR2 YFSETQ, per germline. CDR3 length: 16 residues. V was clipped by 6 bases and J by 2 bases; unmatched bases: 11. CDR3 loop: CASTITQRGAQETQYF. CDR3 sequence (DNA): TGCGCCAGCACAATCACCCAGCGGGGGGCTCAAGAGACCCAGTACTTC.

The sample holds a few counts of this clonotype. This chain uses TRBV24-1 with TRBJ2-1; TRBD2 matches at 8 bases. J gave up 5 bases and V 1 base, and 3 bases lay outside the gene matches. Per the germline V gene, CDR1 is KGHDR and CDR2 is SFDVKD. The CDR3 runs 15 residues. The CDR3: CATSDLERGNNEQFF. The DNA of the CDR3 is TGTGCCACCAGTGATTTAGAGCGGGGGAACAATGAGCAGTTCTTC.